This entry lists 13 T cell receptor beta chains sequenced from one sample in a study of cytomegalovirus exposure and HLA in healthy donors. Primers for the PCR totalled 60 Vbeta and 13 Jbeta. Clones were read by immunoSEQ multiplex PCR, and TCRdb kept only the in-frame ones, dropping some. Among approximately 140,000 clones, 61% were seen once, and the ten largest hold 1.8%. Specimen: PBMCs. Receptor source: a male donor in good health and CMV-seronegative.

The rearrangement joins TRBV11-3 to TRBJ2-5, with 7 bases matching TRBD1. The J call may be mistaken, given a closer DNA end match to TRBJ2-7. Looked up from germline, CDR1 is SGHNT and CDR2 is YENEEA. This CDR3 has 13 residues. The CDR3 nucleotides read TGTGCCAGCAGCTCAGTAACAGGGGCCGAGCAGTACTTC. This translates into CASSSVTGAEQYF.

This clone was detected only a few times. The chain combines TRBV6-1 with TRBJ1-3; 9 positions agree with TRBD1. Germline trimming cut 5 bases from V and 2 bases from J; bases unmatched to any gene: 4. CDR1 MNHNS and CDR2 SASEGT come from the germline V gene. The CDR3 has 15 residues. The CDR3 loop is CASSLDRGAGNTIYF. CDR3 DNA sequence: TGTGCCAGCAGTTTGGACAGGGGAGCTGGAAACACCATATATTTT.

The rearrangement uses TRBV11-2 and TRBJ2-7; TRBD2 agrees at 12 bases. V lost 7 bases and J lost 3; bases outside the gene matches: 4. CDR1 is SGHAT and CDR2 is FQNNGV in the germline V gene. The CDR3 totals 14 residues. The CDR3 region has the DNA TGTGCCAGCAAGCTAGCGGGGGGGCGCTACGAGCAGTACTTC. This sequence encodes CASKLAGGRYEQYF.

This clone was seen a handful of times. The chain is built from TRBV11-2 and TRBJ2-7; D ambiguous. Germline V lookup: CDR1 SGHAT, CDR2 FQNNGV. Trimming removed 0 bases from V and 3 bases from J, with 3 bases in between. This CDR3 comprises 12 residues. Here the CDR3 reads CASSLESYEQYF. The CDR3 DNA follows: TGTGCCAGCAGCTTAGAGAGCTACGAGCAGTACTTC.

About this clone itself: It is unclear where the CDR3 begins or ends on the DNA, so no DNA is shown, and the CDR3 is as TCRdb lists it. The chain links TRBV7-9 to TRBJ1-6; the table's D call, TRBD1, has no DNA check behind it. Germline V lookup: CDR1 SEHNR, CDR2 FQNEAQ (reference sequence). The CDR3 has 13 amino acids, counting both end residues. The CDR3 loop reads CASSFGTGSPVDF.

Regarding this clone: At one end the junction does not follow the germline gene, possibly because of a read error. The CDR3 spells CASSWGPSSYNEQLF. CDR3 bases: TGTGCCAGCAGCTGGGGGCCTAGCTCCTACAATGAGCAGCTCTTC. This chain joins TRBV5-6 and TRBJ2-1; a possible D gene is TRBD1 (6 bases). The V gene's germline CDR1 is SGHDT and CDR2 YYEEEE. This CDR3 contains 15 residues.

Comment on this clone: One junction end does not reproduce the germline sequence, and a read error may be involved. The rearrangement joins TRBV28 to TRBJ2-3, with 7 nucleotides matching TRBD2. Germline V gene lookup returns CDR1 MDHEN and CDR2 SYDVKM. CDR3 length: 14 residues. The CDR3 is CASSSLTSTDTQYF. CDR3 in DNA: TGTGCCAGCAGTTCCCTGACTAGCACGGATACGCAGTATTTT. The whole variable domain, remainder taken from reference TRBV28 and TRBJ2-3, is DVKVTQSSRYLVKRTGEKVFLECVQDMDHENMFWYRQDPGLGLRLIYFSYDVKMKEKGDIPEGYSVSREKKERFSLILESASTNQTSMYLCASSSLTSTDTQYFGPGTRLTVL.

The V and J genes are TRBV6-6 and TRBJ1-6; TRBD1 aligns across 7 bases. The trim removed 2 bases at V and 7 bases at J, leaving 2 bases unmatched. Germline values: CDR1 MNHNY, CDR2 SVGAGI (reference sequence). The CDR3 spans 14 residues. The CDR3 DNA sequence: TGTGCCAGCAGTTACGGAGGGGGCAATTCACCCCTCCACTTT. Translated, it gives CASSYGGGNSPLHF.

The gene calls are TRBV7-2 and TRBJ1-4, with D perhaps matching TRBD1 (5 bases). This CDR3 spans 14 amino acids. CDR1 is SGHTA and CDR2 is FQGNSA in the germline V gene. Trimming stripped 1 base from V and 6 bases from J, with 9 bases between. CDR3 bases: TGTGCCAGCAGCTTAGTAGGGACTTATGAAAAACTGTTTTTT. It specifies CASSLVGTYEKLFF.

V and J are TRBV7-9 and TRBJ1-5, with 9 bases aligning to TRBD1. Trimming at V came to 5 bases and at J to 5 bases, leaving 10 bases not matched to a gene. Germline V gene data show CDR1 as SEHNR and CDR2 as FQNEAQ (reference sequence). The CDR3 consists of 16 residues. The CDR3 bases are TGTGCCAGCAGCCCGTTTTGGGGACAGGGAGATCAGCCCCAGCATTTT. Translating gives CASSPFWGQGDQPQHF. Variable domain in full (rest from reference TRBV7-9 and TRBJ1-5): DTGVSQNPRHKITKRGQNVTFRCDPISEHNRLYWYRQTLGQGPEFLTYFQNEAQLEKSRLLSDRFSAERPKGSFSTLEIQRTEQGDSAMYLCASSPFWGQGDQPQHFGDGTRLSIL.

This clone appeared once. The junction does not match germline at one end; this may be a read error. The genes are TRBV30 and TRBJ2-4, with D perhaps TRBD2 (5 bases). CDR1 and CDR2 (germline): GTSNPN, SVGIG (reference sequence). The CDR3 has 14 residues. In nucleotides, the CDR3 is TGTGCCTGGAGTACGGAGGTAGCCCAAAACATTCAGTACTTC. Residues: CAWSTEVAQNIQYF.

V gene TRBV14 combines with J gene TRBJ2-5; D not certain. V lost 4 bases and J 5 bases, leaving 11 bases between the germline ends. The germline V gene encodes CDR1 SGHDN and CDR2 FVKESK. The CDR3 spans 13 residues. The CDR3 loop is CASSPRVRETQYF. Written as DNA, the CDR3 is TGTGCCAGCAGCCCCCGAGTTCGGGAGACCCAGTACTTC.

The J gene is TRBJ2-5, the V gene TRBV5-1, with TRBD1 matching over 8 bases. The CDR3 is 14 residues long. J gave up 5 bases and V 4 bases, and 7 bases lay outside the gene matches. Germline CDR1 SGHRS, CDR2 YFSETQ. The CDR3 DNA reads as TGCGCCAGCAGCATGACAGGGGATCGGGAGACCCAGTACTTC. Protein: CASSMTGDRETQYF.